A single sample is the source of the 32 T cell receptor beta chains below, sequenced in a study of shared clonotypes between healthy human individuals (dated by TCRdb to the early 2020s). Receptors were amplified or captured by the immunoSEQ multiplex PCR assay. Not all clones reach the TCRdb copy of this immuneACCESS table, which keeps in-frame sequences only. Checked studies attribute under half of the gap to unresolved V genes and leave the rest unexplained. A total of some 2,100,000 clones appear in this sample, 95% of them only once. Together, the top ten hold over 0.1% of the sample. The specimen sequenced was naive CD4+ T cells sorted from blood. The cell subset or site label corresponds to: CD45RA+ positively selected. The receptors originated from a man aged 18 to 35 in good health.

The chain combines TRBV11-2 with TRBJ2-7; tentative D call: TRBD1 (6 bases). CDR3 length equals 15 residues. The germline CDR1 and CDR2 sequences are SGHAT and FQNNGV. Trimming removed 3 bases at V and 4 bases at J, with 16 bases between. The CDR3 DNA reads as TGTGCCAGCAGCTTTTCACGCCAGGGGTTTTACGAGCAGTACTTC. Its translation is CASSFSRQGFYEQYF.

The gene calls are TRBV4-1 and TRBJ1-1; no clear D. CDR1 is MGHRA and CDR2 is YSYEKL in the germline V gene. The V and J ends lost 1 base and 0 bases respectively, with 12 bases between them. This CDR3 contains 16 residues. The CDR3: CASSQVSWRLNTEAFF. The CDR3 nucleotides are TGCGCCAGCAGCCAAGTCTCCTGGAGACTGAACACTGAAGCTTTCTTT.

V and J are TRBV14 and TRBJ2-5; the D gene is possibly TRBD1 (5 bases). In germline, CDR1 is SGHDN, CDR2 FVKESK. V shed 0 bases and J shed 1 base, with 12 bases lying between them. The CDR3 has 16 amino acids. For the CDR3, the DNA is TGTGCCAGCAGCCAAGATCCGGACAAGATCCAAGAGACCCAGTACTTC. Its protein product is CASSQDPDKIQETQYF.

The V call is TRBV7-2, the J call TRBJ2-5, with 8 nucleotides matching TRBD2. There are 16 residues in the CDR3. CDR1 is SGHTA and CDR2 is FQGNSA in the germline V gene. V trimming: 5 bases; J trimming: 3 bases; junction bases outside the gene matches: 11. CDR3 in DNA: TGTGCCAGCAGCCCACTGGCACGAGCGGGAGAAGAGACCCAGTACTTC. This codes for CASSPLARAGEETQYF.

Regarding this clone: The same CDR3 can be traced to other DNA sequences in this sample. The gene calls are TRBV7-2 and TRBJ1-6; tentatively, D is TRBD1 (6 bases). From germline, CDR1 is SGHTA and CDR2 FQGNSA. This CDR3 has 14 amino acids. V was pared by 1 base and J by 5 bases, with 6 bases between. The chain's CDR3 is CASSLGTDNSPLHF. The CDR3, as DNA: TGTGCCAGCAGCTTAGGGACAGATAATTCACCCCTCCACTTT.

The chain employs TRBV6-6 and TRBJ1-1; D gene unclear. The CDR3 runs to 13 residues. CDR1 is MNHNY, CDR2 SVGAGI, per germline (reference sequence). Trimming removed 2 bases from V and 1 base from J, with 5 bases in between. The CDR3, as DNA: TGTGCCAGCAGTTACGAGGCGAACACTGAAGCTTTCTTT. Translating gives CASSYEANTEAFF.

The rearrangement uses TRBV27 and TRBJ2-5, with 9 bases lining up with TRBD1. The length of the CDR3 is 14 residues. Germline V gene sequence: CDR1 MNHEY, CDR2 SMNVEV (reference sequence). After removal of 2 bases from V and 9 bases from J, the junction contained 7 bases not matched to a gene. The CDR3 reads CASSLDWTGAAQYF. As DNA, the CDR3 is TGTGCCAGCAGTTTAGATTGGACAGGGGCGGCCCAGTACTTC.

The rearrangement uses TRBV29-1 and TRBJ2-2, with 10 bases aligning to TRBD2. V was clipped by 4 bases and J by 4 bases; unmatched bases: 9. Germline V gene lookup returns CDR1 SQVTM and CDR2 ANQGSEA. The CDR3 consists of 16 residues. The CDR3 sequence: CSVAGLAGVATGELFF. The CDR3 region has the DNA TGCAGCGTTGCCGGTCTAGCGGGAGTGGCCACCGGGGAGCTGTTTTTT.

The chain couples TRBV28 to TRBJ2-1, with a weak D call TRBD2 (5 bases). V lost 5 bases and J lost 2, with 10 bases in between. Germline values: CDR1 MDHEN, CDR2 SYDVKM. The CDR3 spans 14 residues. This CDR3 is CASSTDGTYNEQFF. DNA for the CDR3: TGTGCCAGCAGTACGGACGGGACCTACAATGAGCAGTTCTTC.

This chain links TRBV10-3 with TRBJ1-2, with D uncertain. V lost 3 bases and J 2 bases, leaving 10 bases between the germline ends. The CDR3 contains 14 residues. The V gene's germline CDR1 is ENHRY and CDR2 SYGVKD. CDR3 DNA: TGTGCCATCAGTGATCCGGGTTCCAACTATGGCTACACCTTC. This encodes CAISDPGSNYGYTF.

The chain employs TRBV9 and TRBJ2-7; 7 bases map to TRBD2. With V trimmed by 3 bases and J by 6 bases, 6 bases remained unmatched. CDR1 is SGDLS, CDR2 YYNGEE, per germline. The CDR3 covers 13 residues. Written as DNA, the CDR3 is TGTGCCAGCAGCGGGGACTATACGAGCGAGCAGTACTTC. This gives the protein CASSGDYTSEQYF.

This clone was detected only a few times. The chain uses TRBV7-2 and TRBJ1-5; D not certain. V dropped 6 bases and J dropped 0 bases, with 15 bases sitting between them. The CDR3 runs 16 residues. CDR1 is SGHTA, CDR2 FQGNSA, per germline. CDR3 in amino acids: CASSTHSSGSNQPQHF. The CDR3 region has the DNA TGTGCCAGCAGTACACACTCATCGGGTAGCAATCAGCCCCAGCATTTT.

The chain couples TRBV6-5 to TRBJ2-5; no definite D call. The V gene lost 4 bases and the J gene lost 1 base, with 10 bases spanning the gap. The CDR3 covers 14 residues. The germline gives CDR1 MNHEY, CDR2 SVGAGI. The CDR3: CASSSRHLQETQYF. The CDR3 coding sequence is TGTGCCAGCAGTTCCCGACATCTCCAAGAGACCCAGTACTTC.

About this clone: Other DNA sequences of this sample code for an identical CDR3. This chain connects TRBV11-2 to TRBJ2-7; D is ambiguous. Germline lookup yields CDR1 SGHAT and CDR2 FQNNGV. Deletions cut 3 bases from V and 3 bases from J, with 6 bases between. The CDR3 runs 12 residues. CDR3 nucleotide sequence: TGTGCCAGCAGCTTGGACCGCTACGAGCAGTACTTC. Encoded protein: CASSLDRYEQYF.

The CDR3 DNA follows: TGTGCCAGCAGTTCCGATATCCCGGGACAGGGAGAAGAGACCCAGTACTTC. Translation: CASSSDIPGQGEETQYF. The J gene is TRBJ2-5, the V gene TRBV28; 9 bases line up with TRBD1. The CDR3 has 17 residues. Germline V gives CDR1 MDHEN, CDR2 SYDVKM. J gave up 3 bases and V 4 bases, and 12 bases lay outside the gene matches.

The chain couples TRBV6-1 to TRBJ2-3, with D possibly matching TRBD1 (6 bases). The CDR3 extends over 15 amino acids. V was cut by 6 bases and J by 0 bases, with 13 bases left in between. CDR1 and CDR2 from the germline V gene are MNHNS and SASEGT. As DNA, the CDR3 is TGTGCCAGCAGCTTGACAGGCTCTAGCACAGATACGCAGTATTTT. Encoded protein: CASSLTGSSTDTQYF.

The chain joins TRBV18 to TRBJ2-7, with 9 bases lining up with TRBD1. V gave up 2 bases and J gave up 5 bases; unmatched junction bases: 7. Germline values: CDR1 KGHSH, CDR2 LQKENI. This CDR3 spans 15 amino acids. CDR3 sequence reads: CASSPGGQGSHEQYF. The CDR3 DNA sequence: TGTGCCAGCTCACCAGGGGGACAGGGATCACACGAGCAGTACTTC.

The J gene is TRBJ2-7, the V gene TRBV5-1; D is perhaps TRBD2 (5 bases). V lost 3 bases and J 8 bases, leaving 15 bases between the germline ends. Germline V gene data show CDR1 as SGHRS and CDR2 as YFSETQ. CDR3 length: 13 residues. The CDR3 DNA is TGCGCCAGCAGCTCAGACGGGGTAAATAAGCAGTACTTC. Amino acid sequence: CASSSDGVNKQYF. The complete variable domain, with remaining parts taken from reference TRBV5-1 and TRBJ2-7, reads KAGVTQTPRYLIKTRGQQVTLSCSPISGHRSVSWYQQTPGQGLQFLFEYFSETQRNKGNFPGRFSGRQFSNSRSEMNVSTLELGDSALYLCASSSDGVNKQYFGPGTRLTVT.

V gene TRBV4-1 combines with J gene TRBJ2-2; D remains unclear. Germline CDR1 and CDR2: MGHRA and YSYEKL. This CDR3 is 15 amino acids long. V shed 1 base and J shed 5 bases, with 11 bases lying between them. For the CDR3, the DNA is TGCGCCAGCAGCCAAGGGCAGGTGGGGACCGGGGAGCTGTTTTTT. Translated, it gives CASSQGQVGTGELFF.

This rearrangement joins TRBV15 to TRBJ1-2; D is possibly TRBD1 (6 bases). This CDR3 has 16 amino acids. Germline V gene data show CDR1 as LNHNV and CDR2 as YYDKDF (reference sequence). Trimming removed 0 bases at V and 5 bases at J, with 16 bases between. CDR3: CATSREGGLTVYGYTF. The DNA for the CDR3 is TGTGCCACCAGCAGAGAAGGGGGGCTTACGGTTTATGGCTACACCTTC. Looking up the rest from reference TRBV15 and TRBJ1-2 gives the full variable domain: DAMVIQNPRYQVTQFGKPVTLSCSQTLNHNVMYWYQQKSSQAPKLLFHYYDKDFNNEADTPDNFQSRRPNTSFCFLDIRSPGLGDTAMYLCATSREGGLTVYGYTFGSGTRLTVV.

This chain connects TRBV7-2 to TRBJ2-3, with D possibly TRBD2 on 5 matching bases. The germline gives CDR1 SGHTA, CDR2 FQGNSA. CDR3 length equals 14 residues. Trimming stripped 4 bases from V and 3 bases from J, with 11 bases between. CDR3 nucleotide sequence: TGTGCCAGCAGCTCCTATCGCGGGACAGATACGCAGTATTTT. Its protein is CASSSYRGTDTQYF.

The chain links TRBV18 to TRBJ2-7; 7 bases align to TRBD2. The CDR3 sequence is 14 residues long. Germline V lookup: CDR1 KGHSH, CDR2 LQKENI. V lost 5 bases to trimming and J lost 4 bases; unmatched junction nucleotides: 8. CDR3 bases: TGTGCCAGCTCAGCGGGGGACGGTTCGTACGAGCAGTACTTC. Protein product: CASSAGDGSYEQYF.

The V and J genes are TRBV19 and TRBJ2-7, with TRBD1 matching over 11 bases. This CDR3 is 15 amino acids long. CDR1 is LNHDA, CDR2 SQIVND, per germline (reference sequence). Trimming cost V 4 bases and J 1 base; bases outside gene matches: 3. CDR3 loop: CASSRGQGASYEQYF. In DNA form, the CDR3 reads TGTGCCAGTAGTAGAGGACAGGGGGCGTCCTACGAGCAGTACTTC. Variable domain in full (rest from reference TRBV19 and TRBJ2-7): DGGITQSPKYLFRKEGQNVTLSCEQNLNHDAMYWYRQDPGQGLRLIYYSQIVNDFQKGDIAEGYSVSREKKESFPLTVTSAQKNPTAFYLCASSRGQGASYEQYFGPGTRLTVT.

This clone was seen just once. The chain has TRBV7-3 and TRBJ2-3; D remains ambiguous. Germline CDR1 SGHTA, CDR2 FQGTGA. The CDR3 length is 14 residues. V was pared by 5 bases and J by 0 bases, with 9 bases between. This chain's CDR3 is CASSKGPSTDTQYF. The CDR3 DNA follows: TGTGCCAGCAGCAAGGGTCCTAGCACAGATACGCAGTATTTT.

This chain links TRBV28 with TRBJ2-7; 11 bases fit TRBD2. This CDR3 is built from 15 residues. Per germline, CDR1 MDHEN and CDR2 SYDVKM. Germline trimming cut 6 bases from V and 3 bases from J; bases unmatched to any gene: 7. In DNA, the CDR3 is TGTGCCAGCAGCCCCGGGACTAGCGGTAACTACGAGCAGTACTTC. It translates to CASSPGTSGNYEQYF.

The chain uses TRBV2 and TRBJ1-1, with D unresolved. Germline V gives CDR1 SNHLY, CDR2 FYNNEI. The CDR3 contains 13 residues. Trimming pared 4 bases from V and 4 bases from J, leaving 10 bases between. Here the CDR3 DNA reads TGTGCCAGCAGTGTCGGCACCCCCACTGAAGCTTTCTTT. Amino acid sequence: CASSVGTPTEAFF. Full variable domain (remainder filled in from reference TRBV2 and TRBJ1-1): EPEVTQTPSHQVTQMGQEVILRCVPISNHLYFYWYRQILGQKVEFLVSFYNNEISEKSEIFDDQFSVERPDGSNFTLKIRSTKLEDSAMYFCASSVGTPTEAFFGQGTRLTVV.

CDR3 sequence reads: CASSSPQGGNQPQHF. DNA of the CDR3: TGTGCCAGCTCCTCGCCCCAGGGCGGCAATCAGCCCCAGCATTTT. This chain uses TRBV6-6 with TRBJ1-5; D is perhaps TRBD1 (5 bases). The CDR3 is made up of 15 amino acids. The ends were cut back, 8 bases at V and 2 bases at J, with 16 bases in the middle. Germline V lookup: CDR1 MNHNY, CDR2 SVGAGI (reference sequence).

The rearrangement joins TRBV5-1 to TRBJ2-3; weak D call: TRBD2 (6 bases). The germline V gene encodes CDR1 SGHRS and CDR2 YFSETQ. CDR3 length: 15 amino acids. Trimming cost V 0 bases and J 2 bases, with 10 bases left between them. CDR3 residues: CASSLEDYYTDTQYF. The CDR3 coding sequence is TGCGCCAGCAGCTTGGAGGACTATTACACAGATACGCAGTATTTT.

The chain recombines TRBV7-2 with TRBJ1-5, with D unclear. With 2 bases removed from V and 7 bases from J, the gap between germline ends came to 9 bases. This CDR3 comprises 13 residues. Germline V gives CDR1 SGHTA, CDR2 FQGNSA. CDR3 amino acids: CASSLWERQPQHF. In DNA, the CDR3 is TGTGCCAGCAGCTTATGGGAGAGACAGCCCCAGCATTTT.

The chain links TRBV9 to TRBJ2-2; TRBD1 or TRBD2 may be the D gene (5 bases each). V shed 0 bases and J shed 1 base, with 13 bases lying between them. Germline V gene sequence: CDR1 SGDLS, CDR2 YYNGEE. The CDR3 is 17 residues long. In nucleotides, the CDR3 is TGTGCCAGCAGCGTAGTCGGGGCTAGCCGGAACACCGGGGAGCTGTTTTTT. Protein: CASSVVGASRNTGELFF.

The chain carries TRBV5-1 and TRBJ2-3; 8 positions match TRBD2. Looked up from germline, CDR1 is SGHRS and CDR2 is YFSETQ. The CDR3 totals 16 residues. The V segment lost 5 bases and the J segment 3 bases; nucleotides outside the gene matches: 11. The CDR3 nucleotides read TGCGCCAGCAGACCCCGGGGGGGCCTGGGAACAGATACGCAGTATTTT. Its translation is CASRPRGGLGTDTQYF.

The chain uses TRBV19 and TRBJ1-5; D is possibly TRBD1 (5 bases). Germline V lookup: CDR1 LNHDA, CDR2 SQIVND (reference sequence). Between the trimmed V and J ends, which lost 7 bases and 2 bases, there was a span of 15 bases. This CDR3 has 15 residues. As DNA, the CDR3 is TGTGCCAGTACAAATCAGGGCGGGGGCAATCAGCCCCAGCATTTT. Encoded protein: CASTNQGGGNQPQHF.